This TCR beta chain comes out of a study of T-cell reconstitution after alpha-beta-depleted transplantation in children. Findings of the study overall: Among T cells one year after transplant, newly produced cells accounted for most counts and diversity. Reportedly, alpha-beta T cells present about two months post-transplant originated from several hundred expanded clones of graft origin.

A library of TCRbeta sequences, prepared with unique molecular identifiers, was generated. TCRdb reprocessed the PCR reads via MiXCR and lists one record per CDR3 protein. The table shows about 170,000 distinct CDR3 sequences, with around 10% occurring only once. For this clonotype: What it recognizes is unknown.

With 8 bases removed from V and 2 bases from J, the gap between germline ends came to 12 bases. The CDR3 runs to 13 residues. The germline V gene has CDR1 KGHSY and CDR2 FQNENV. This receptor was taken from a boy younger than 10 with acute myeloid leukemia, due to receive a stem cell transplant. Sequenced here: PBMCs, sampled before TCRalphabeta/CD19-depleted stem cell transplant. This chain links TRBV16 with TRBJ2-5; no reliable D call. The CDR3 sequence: CASGSGPQETQYF. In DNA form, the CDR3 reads TGTGCCAGCGGCTCCGGACCACAAGAGACCCAGTACTTC. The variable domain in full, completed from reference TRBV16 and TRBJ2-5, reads GEEVAQTPKHLVRGEGQKAKLYCAPIKGHSYVFWYQQVLKNEFKFLISFQNENVFDETGMPKERFSAKCLPNSPCSLEIQATKLEDSAVYFCASGSGPQETQYFGPGTRLLVL.